Described below is a single T cell receptor beta chain sequence and its context. The sample belongs to a study of T cell changes during pregnancy in multiple sclerosis. The V end lost 3 bases, the J end lost 7 bases, and 15 bases lay between the germline ends. The germline V gene encodes CDR1 LNHDA and CDR2 SQIVND (reference sequence). CDR3 length: 14 amino acids. The method was immunoSEQ multiplex PCR; TCRdb's version includes in-frame clones alone and lacks a portion of them. The data hold 28,000 or so clones, with 88% observed a single time. This sequence joins TRBV19 and TRBJ1-2; tentative D call: TRBD1 (6 bases). The material sequenced was CD8+ T cells from peripheral blood mononuclear cells, taken in the second trimester of pregnancy. This TCR was sampled from a female donor with multiple sclerosis, enrolled in a pregnancy study. This CDR3 reads CASSIVAAGAGYTF. The CDR3 DNA is TGTGCCAGTAGTATTGTTGCGGCAGGGGCTGGCTACACCTTC.